This passage covers 3 T cell receptor beta chains from one sample sequenced in a study of T-cell memory formation after mild COVID-19 (dated by TCRdb to the early 2020s). Library preparation employed 5' RACE. Sequenced using an Illumina NovaSeq 6000. TCRdb passed the public sequencing reads through fastp at Q25 and MiXCR, retaining productive beta sequences. Identical CDR3 proteins give one entry, which carries the most common genes and DNA. This sample holds roughly 500,000 distinct CDR3 sequences; roughly 21% were observed only once. Under 15% of the sample goes to the ten largest clones. The sample consisted of PBMCs or a T cell subset sorted from them (not recorded which). Receptor source: an adult woman who had mild COVID-19 (a few samples of this study predate the infection). The sample titles of this study are shuffled in the database, so cell type and time point are left out; the donor was told from shared clones.

This clonotype has only a few counts. This CDR3 is CASSPGGPGNTIYF. CDR3 nucleotides: TGTGCCAGCTCACCTGGGGGCCCTGGAAACACCATATATTTT. The gene calls are TRBV18 and TRBJ1-3, with a possible D match to TRBD1 (6 bases). V was clipped by 3 bases and J by 2 bases, with 8 bases between them. Germline CDR1 reads KGHSH; CDR2 reads LQKENI. The CDR3 sequence is 14 residues long. Full variable domain (missing parts from reference TRBV18 and TRBJ1-3): NAGVMQNPRHLVRRRGQEARLRCSPMKGHSHVYWYRQLPEEGLKFMVYLQKENIIDESGMPKERFSAEFPKEGPSILRIQQVVRGDSAAYFCASSPGGPGNTIYFGEGSWLTVV.

The V call is TRBV6-1, the J call TRBJ1-2; no firm D call. The CDR3 loop spans 16 amino acids. Trimming left V 3 bases short and J 2 bases short, with 16 bases between. Germline loops: CDR1 MNHNS, CDR2 SASEGT. The CDR3 loop is CASSELVRTGNYGYTF. The CDR3 nucleotides are TGTGCCAGCAGTGAGTTAGTCCGGACGGGGAACTATGGCTACACCTTC.

The chain joins TRBV10-2 to TRBJ2-1; D may be TRBD2 (5 bases). Per the germline V gene, CDR1 is WSHSY and CDR2 is SAAADI. The CDR3 loop spans 19 amino acids. The V and J ends lost 3 bases and 7 bases respectively, with 28 bases between them. CDR3 protein: CASSDRVGASLEYLNEQFF. The CDR3 DNA reads as TGCGCCAGCAGTGATCGGGTAGGTGCTAGCCTCGAATACCTGAATGAGCAGTTCTTC.